These T cell receptor beta chains were read from a single sample in a study of cytomegalovirus exposure and HLA in healthy donors. TCRdb keeps only in-frame clones here, not all; method: immunoSEQ multiplex PCR. The sample gives 150,000 or so clones, 75% to 90% of which show up once; 0.95% to 1.5% is in the top ten. The source material was PBMCs. The receptors were gathered from a woman aged 18-30 years in good health and CMV-seronegative. Each CDR3 is given with its conserved first and last residue. Fields, in order: clone size, J gene, D gene, V gene, CDR3 protein, CDR3 DNA. The D gene is left open where the match is weak. Rows may omit the clone size; those that give it use once, few, many or a size class.

>NA|TRBJ2-2|TRBD2|TRBV10-2
CARSPSGGNTGELFF
TGCGCCAGAAGCCCTAGCGGGGGGAACACCGGGGAGCTGTTTTTT
>NA|TRBJ1-3|TRBD1|TRBV2
CASSEQGAPAGNTIYF
TGTGCCAGCAGTGAACAGGGGGCGCCTGCCGGAAACACCATATATTTT
>NA|TRBJ1-6|NA|TRBV4-1
CASSQDRAFSNSPLHF
TGCGCCAGCAGCCAAGACAGGGCATTCTCTAATTCACCCCTCCACTTT
>NA|TRBJ1-1|NA|TRBV5-1
CASSREPGQNTEAFF
TGCGCCAGCAGCCGGGAACCCGGCCAGAACACTGAAGCTTTCTTT
>NA|TRBJ1-5|NA|TRBV19
CASSIGGRFEPQHF
TGTGCCAGTAGTATAGGGGGCCGGTTTGAGCCCCAGCATTTT
>NA|TRBJ1-1|NA|TRBV11-2
CASSLAPTASEAFF
TGTGCCAGCAGCTTAGCCCCGACGGCTAGTGAAGCTTTCTTT
>NA|TRBJ2-2|TRBD2|TRBV7-9
CASSFPSGGASGELFF
TGTGCCAGCAGCTTCCCTAGCGGGGGGGCCTCCGGGGAGCTGTTTTTT
>NA|TRBJ1-1|TRBD1|TRBV7-9
CASSSPTRDRVGNTEAFF
TGTGCCAGCAGCTCTCCTACCCGGGACAGGGTTGGAAACACTGAAGCTTTCTTT
>NA|TRBJ2-2|NA|TRBV6-5
CASSGNAGELFF
TGTGCCAGCAGCGGGAATGCCGGGGAGCTGTTTTTT
>NA|TRBJ2-7|TRBD2|TRBV5-6
CASTAGGSYEQYF
TGTGCCAGCACCGCGGGGGGCTCCTACGAGCAGTACTTC
>NA|TRBJ2-3|NA|TRBV7-8
CASSFFIKSTDTQYF
TGTGCCAGCAGCTTCTTTATAAAAAGCACAGATACGCAGTATTTT
>once|TRBJ2-7|NA|TRBV19
CASSISGNTYEQYF
TGTGCCAGTAGTATAAGCGGTAACACCTACGAGCAGTACTTC
>NA|TRBJ1-1|NA|TRBV5-1
CASSPLAGMNTEAFF
TGCGCCAGCAGCCCCCTGGCGGGGATGAACACTGAAGCTTTCTTT
>NA|TRBJ2-1|NA|TRBV19
CASCLRGGRDEQFF
TGTGCCAGCTGTCTGAGGGGGGGCCGTGATGAGCAGTTCTTC
>NA|TRBJ1-1|NA|TRBV18
CASGQQRSNTEAFF
TGTGCCAGCGGACAGCAGAGATCGAACACTGAAGCTTTCTTT
>NA|TRBJ2-7|NA|TRBV5-1
CASSLPDSYEQYF
TGCGCCAGCAGCTTGCCGGACAGTTACGAGCAGTACTTC
>NA|TRBJ1-1|NA|TRBV6-6
CASSYWSEAFF
TGTGCCAGCAGTTACTGGAGTGAAGCTTTCTTT
>NA|TRBJ1-5|NA|TRBV18
CASSGLEGVVSNQPQHF
TGTGCCAGCTCAGGTCTAGAAGGGGTTGTCAGCAATCAGCCCCAGCATTTT
>NA|TRBJ1-1|NA|TRBV11-2
CASSPTVMNTEAFF
TGTGCCAGCAGCCCGACAGTTATGAACACTGAAGCTTTCTTT
>once|TRBJ1-1|NA|TRBV21-1
CASSSYRGDEHEAFF
TGTGCCAGCAGCTCGTACAGGGGGGATGAGCATGAAGCTTTCTTT
>NA|TRBJ1-1|TRBD1|TRBV5-1
CASSLQGDTEAFF
TGCGCCAGCAGCCTTCAGGGGGACACTGAAGCTTTCTTT
>NA|TRBJ2-5|NA|TRBV7-6
CASSSYAGQETQYF
TGTGCCAGCAGCTCCTATGCGGGACAAGAGACCCAGTACTTC
>NA|TRBJ1-1|TRBD1|TRBV4-1
CASSQDFRDRYFDTEAFF
TGCGCCAGCAGCCAAGATTTCAGGGACAGGTATTTTGACACTGAAGCTTTCTTT
>NA|TRBJ1-3|TRBD1|TRBV5-1
CASRHDRGSGNTIYF
TGCGCCAGCAGGCATGACAGGGGTTCGGGAAACACCATATATTTT
>NA|TRBJ2-3|NA|TRBV5-1
CASSRGTGGVDTQYF
TGCGCCAGCAGCCGCGGGACGGGGGGCGTAGATACGCAGTATTTT
>NA|TRBJ1-1|NA|TRBV18
CASSRQVTPEAFF
TGTGCCAGCTCACGACAGGTCACACCCGAAGCTTTCTTT
>NA|TRBJ2-1|NA|TRBV7-9
CASSSGGPRSYNEQFF
TGTGCCAGCAGCTCCGGGGGGCCAAGGTCCTACAATGAGCAGTTCTTC
>NA|TRBJ2-7|NA|TRBV7-6
CASSPQSGRVSYEQYF
TGTGCCAGCAGCCCGCAATCCGGCAGGGTGTCCTACGAGCAGTACTTC
>NA|TRBJ1-4|NA|TRBV5-1
CASSLSPPGLGEKLFF
TGCGCCAGCAGCTTGTCTCCCCCAGGACTAGGTGAAAAACTGTTTTTT
>once|TRBJ2-3|TRBD2|TRBV7-8
CASSPSGGAGADTQYF
TGTGCCAGCAGCCCAAGCGGGGGGGCAGGTGCAGATACGCAGTATTTT
>NA|TRBJ2-3|NA|TRBV7-6
CASSVRGAQRQYF
TGTGCCAGCAGCGTTCGGGGGGCGCAGCGGCAGTATTTT
>NA|TRBJ1-4|NA|TRBV27
CASRAEDRPNEKLFF
TGTGCCAGCAGGGCGGAGGACAGACCGAATGAAAAACTGTTTTTT
>once|TRBJ1-2|TRBD1|TRBV19
CASEAGQGYYGYTF
TGTGCCAGTGAGGCGGGACAGGGGTACTATGGCTACACCTTC
>NA|TRBJ2-5|TRBD1|TRBV7-2
CASSLEGRGPETQYF
TGTGCCAGCAGCTTAGAGGGCAGGGGGCCGGAGACCCAGTACTTC
>few|TRBJ2-1|NA|TRBV20-1
CSASTANEQFF
TGCAGTGCCTCCACAGCAAATGAGCAGTTCTTC
>NA|TRBJ2-1|NA|TRBV5-1
CASGRGALDNEQFF
TGCGCCAGCGGCCGGGGAGCCCTCGACAATGAGCAGTTCTTC
>NA|TRBJ2-7|NA|TRBV6-5
CASSYSQARSYEQYF
TGTGCCAGCAGTTACTCGCAGGCGCGATCCTACGAGCAGTACTTC
>NA|TRBJ2-1|NA|TRBV7-2
CASSSTWSSYNEQFF
TGTGCCAGCAGTTCGACCTGGAGCTCCTACAATGAGCAGTTCTTC
>once|TRBJ2-7|NA|TRBV5-5
CASSGQDYEQYF
TGTGCCAGCAGCGGTCAGGACTACGAGCAGTACTTC
>NA|TRBJ2-5|NA|TRBV5-6
CASSRLAEAQYF
TGTGCCAGCAGCAGACTGGCCGAGGCCCAGTACTTC
>NA|TRBJ2-1|NA|TRBV7-9
CASSFRKGSVLNEQFF
TGTGCCAGCAGCTTCCGTAAAGGCAGCGTACTAAATGAGCAGTTCTTC
>NA|TRBJ1-2|TRBD1|TRBV29-1
CSAVQGAGNYGYTF
TGCAGCGCTGTACAGGGGGCGGGGAACTATGGCTACACCTTC
>NA|TRBJ1-1|TRBD1|TRBV29-1
CSVWTGDTEAFF
TGCAGCGTTTGGACAGGGGACACTGAAGCTTTCTTT
>NA|TRBJ1-2|TRBD1|TRBV29-1
CSVNRGPLEGYTF
TGCAGCGTGAACAGGGGCCCCTTAGAGGGCTACACCTTC
>NA|TRBJ2-1|NA|TRBV27
CASSPLGGALNEQFF
TGTGCCAGCAGTCCATTGGGGGGGGCTCTAAATGAGCAGTTCTTC
>NA|TRBJ2-5|NA|TRBV7-6
CASSFTGGKQETQYF
TGTGCCAGCAGCTTCACGGGGGGCAAACAAGAGACCCAGTACTTC
>NA|TRBJ1-2|TRBD1|TRBV19
CASDRGRVYGYTF
TGTGCCAGCGACAGGGGACGGGTCTATGGCTACACCTTC
>NA|TRBJ1-4|NA|TRBV15
CATSREGADLMEKLFF
TGTGCCACCAGCAGAGAAGGAGCAGACCTAATGGAAAAACTGTTTTTT
>NA|TRBJ2-7|NA|TRBV7-2
CASSLRGHDPSSYEQYF
TGTGCCAGCAGCTTAAGGGGACACGATCCGAGCTCCTACGAGCAGTACTTC
>NA|TRBJ2-7|NA|TRBV5-1
CASSLNPSSREQYF
TGCGCCAGCAGCTTGAATCCGAGTAGTCGCGAGCAGTACTTC
>NA|TRBJ2-2|TRBD2|TRBV29-1
CSVGSASGAVTGELFF
TGCAGCGTCGGCTCGGCTAGCGGGGCGGTTACCGGGGAGCTGTTTTTT
>NA|TRBJ2-2|NA|TRBV29-1
CSVLGRNTGELFF
TGCAGCGTTCTAGGCAGGAACACCGGGGAGCTGTTTTTT
>NA|TRBJ2-3|TRBD2|TRBV18
CASSPPSGGPPDTQYF
TGTGCCAGCTCACCCCCGAGCGGGGGGCCCCCAGATACGCAGTATTTT
>NA|TRBJ2-2|TRBD1|TRBV7-8
CASSGQGNRELFF
TGTGCCAGCAGCGGACAGGGGAATCGGGAGCTGTTTTTT
>NA|TRBJ1-2|TRBD1|TRBV5-6
CASSQTGTVIYGYTF
TGTGCCAGCAGCCAAACCGGGACAGTAATCTATGGCTACACCTTC
>NA|TRBJ1-1|TRBD1|TRBV5-1
CASSRRTGQVDTEAFF
TGCGCCAGCAGCCGCCGCACGGGACAGGTTGACACTGAAGCTTTCTTT
>NA|TRBJ2-7|TRBD1|TRBV7-9
CASSLDGTGDDEQYF
TGTGCCAGCAGCTTAGATGGGACAGGGGACGACGAGCAGTACTTC